Sequencing of this T cell receptor (beta chain) was carried out in a study of CD8 T cells in Susac syndrome. Sequencing of TCR beta was carried out in blood CD8+ and CD4+ T cells. The multiple sclerosis control group comprised treatment-naive patients with stable or active relapsing-remitting disease. Negative isolation yielded the CD8+ and CD4+ T cells, while FACS enriched the TEMRA cells. The RNA, about 0.5 to 1 ug, was put through reverse transcription using random hexamers. An immunoSEQ multiplex PCR generated amplified TCR beta CDR3 products spanning 54 Vbeta and 13 Jbeta. TCRdb re-called the immunoSEQ multiplex PCR reads with MiXCR, one entry per CDR3 protein. The sample has hundreds of thousands of distinct CDR3 sequences, just over 90% seen once. The CDR3 has 16 residues. Germline trimming cut 3 bases from V and 8 bases from J; bases unmatched to any gene: 8. The V gene's germline CDR1 is LNHDA and CDR2 SQIVND (reference sequence).

The chain recombines TRBV19 with TRBJ2-1, with 12 positions matching TRBD2. Sequenced: CD4+ T cells from PBMCs. This clonotype was obtained from a human donor with multiple sclerosis. This CDR3 is CASSISTSGSGDEQFF. The DNA for the CDR3 is TGTGCCAGTAGTATCTCGACTAGCGGGAGTGGCGATGAGCAGTTCTTC.